The entry that follows covers one T cell receptor (beta chain) sequence. CDR3 length equals 17 residues. Germline trimming cut 3 bases from V and 2 bases from J; bases unmatched to any gene: 11. Looked up from germline, CDR1 is WSHSY and CDR2 is SAAADI. The data derive from a study of cytomegalovirus exposure and HLA in healthy donors. In the PCR, 60 Vbeta and 13 Jbeta primers were used. Method: immunoSEQ multiplex PCR; TCRdb's copy keeps in-frame clones and lacks some. The repertoire holds around 170,000 clones, with approximately 80% as singletons. The chain combines TRBV10-2 with TRBJ2-7; 9 bases line up with TRBD2. Sequencing was done on a sample of PBMCs. This TCR was recovered from a girl aged 5-17 years in good health and CMV-seropositive. The CDR3 protein is CASSDGAASGRTYEQYF. CDR3 DNA sequence: TGCGCCAGCAGTGATGGGGCGGCGAGCGGGAGGACCTACGAGCAGTACTTC.